What follows describes a single TCR beta chain. These data originate in a study of control samples from healthy donors and cancer patients. CDR3 length: 16 amino acids. V lost 5 bases and J lost 1; bases outside the gene matches: 8. The germline V gene encodes CDR1 MNHEY and CDR2 SMNVEV (reference sequence). TCRdb's table, derived via immunoSEQ multiplex PCR, lists solely in-frame clones and lacks some. The table shows about 130,000 clones, with roughly 90% occurring only once. Specimen: blood. This TCR came from a man in his late teens or twenties in good health. The chain combines TRBV27 with TRBJ1-1; 9 bases match TRBD1. The CDR3: CASSPGPGQGNTEAFF. CDR3 in DNA: TGTGCCAGCAGTCCTGGGCCGGGACAGGGGAACACTGAAGCTTTCTTT.